These 15 T cell receptor beta chains came from one sample sequenced in a study of blood T cell repertoires in COVID-19 (dated by TCRdb to about 2020). The library was built by means of the immunoSEQ multiplex PCR assay. In its TCRdb copy, this immuneACCESS table keeps in-frame sequences only and misses some clones. Where compared with another copy, unresolved V genes explain less than half of these, and the others have no known cause. Here the sample has 300,000 to 500,000 clones; more than 75% occur a single time. The biggest ten clones account for approximately 1% of the sample. The sequencing input was PBMCs or T cells enriched from blood (not recorded which). Receptor source: a woman in her thirties with acute COVID-19.

Remarks on this clone: This sample also contains other DNA sequences that code for the same CDR3. The chain links TRBV9 to TRBJ2-7; 10 positions agree with TRBD1. J was trimmed by 4 bases and V by 0 bases; bases with no gene match: 1. CDR1 SGDLS and CDR2 YYNGEE come from the germline V gene. CDR3 size: 14 residues. The CDR3 DNA is TGTGCCAGCAGCGTAGAGGACAGGGGGTACGAGCAGTACTTC. Translation gives CASSVEDRGYEQYF.

The chain couples TRBV28 to TRBJ1-1, with 8 bases aligning to TRBD1. V shed 6 bases, J shed 4 bases, and the junction held 16 bases outside the gene matches. Germline V lookup: CDR1 MDHEN, CDR2 SYDVKM. CDR3 length: 17 amino acids. CDR3: CASSSGQGNLRGTEAFF. The CDR3 DNA is TGTGCCAGCAGCTCAGGACAGGGCAATTTACGTGGCACTGAAGCTTTCTTT.

The chain is built from TRBV27 and TRBJ1-2; 9 bases align to TRBD1. CDR1 is MNHEY, CDR2 SMNVEV, per germline (reference sequence). Germline trimming cut 3 bases from V and 5 bases from J; bases unmatched to any gene: 4. This CDR3 is built from 14 residues. The CDR3 DNA sequence: TGTGCCAGCAGTTTGGAGGGACAGGGTTATGGCTACACCTTC. Residues: CASSLEGQGYGYTF.

J is TRBJ2-1 and V is TRBV6-4; a possible D gene is TRBD2 (5 bases). The CDR3 totals 16 residues. Looked up from germline, CDR1 is MRHNA and CDR2 is SNTAGT. The ends were cut back, 3 bases at V and 0 bases at J, with 12 bases in the middle. In DNA form, the CDR3 reads TGTGCCAGCAGTGAGGTGGCGGGTCTCTCCTACAATGAGCAGTTCTTC. It translates to CASSEVAGLSYNEQFF.

The chain has TRBV6-5 and TRBJ1-1; a weak D match, TRBD1 (6 bases). The length of the CDR3 is 15 residues. The ends were cut back, 2 bases at V and 0 bases at J, with 10 bases in the middle. Per the germline V gene, CDR1 is MNHEY and CDR2 is SVGAGI. The CDR3 is CASSYADRLNTEAFF. CDR3 nucleotides: TGTGCCAGCAGTTACGCCGACAGGCTGAACACTGAAGCTTTCTTT.

This rearrangement joins TRBV30 to TRBJ1-3; 9 nucleotides agree with TRBD1. There are 14 residues in the CDR3. The junction had 4 bases not matched to a gene; V was cut back by 5 bases and J by 2 bases. Per the germline V gene, CDR1 is GTSNPN and CDR2 is SVGIG (reference sequence). The CDR3 DNA reads as TGTGCCTGGGGGACAGGGCGACCTGGAAACACCATATATTTT. As protein: CAWGTGRPGNTIYF.

The chain is built from TRBV18 and TRBJ1-2, with 8 positions matching TRBD1. The V gene's germline CDR1 is KGHSH and CDR2 LQKENI. The V segment lost 4 bases and the J segment 4 bases; nucleotides outside the gene matches: 8. The CDR3 totals 15 residues. The chain's CDR3 is CASSLLTGVGYGYTF. CDR3 bases: TGTGCCAGCTCACTTTTGACAGGGGTGGGCTATGGCTACACCTTC.

The CDR3 region is CASSYRNLTGLANYGYTF. CDR3 nucleotides: TGTGCCAGCAGCTACCGAAACCTGACAGGATTAGCTAACTATGGCTACACCTTC. This chain connects TRBV7-9 to TRBJ1-2, with a tentative D call TRBD1 (6 bases). V was pared by 4 bases and J by 0 bases, with 21 bases between. This CDR3 is 18 amino acids long. From germline, CDR1 is SEHNR and CDR2 FQNEAQ (reference sequence).

The chain is built from TRBV29-1 and TRBJ1-4, with a tentative D call TRBD1 (6 bases). CDR3 length: 14 residues. The germline gives CDR1 SQVTM, CDR2 ANQGSEA. Trimming took off 3 bases at V and 1 base at J, with 9 bases between the two ends. This CDR3 is CSVEPRGTNEKLFF. DNA for the CDR3: TGCAGCGTTGAGCCCAGGGGAACTAATGAAAAACTGTTTTTT. Combining the CDR3 with reference TRBV29-1 and TRBJ1-4 gives the whole variable domain SAVISQKPSRDICQRGTSLTIQCQVDSQVTMMFWYRQQPGQSLTLIATANQGSEATYESGFVIDKFPISRPNLTFSTLTVSNMSPEDSSIYLCSVEPRGTNEKLFFGSGTQLSVL.

The rearrangement joins TRBV19 to TRBJ1-2; D remains ambiguous. Trimming took off 2 bases at V and 4 bases at J, with 17 bases between the two ends. This CDR3 is built from 16 residues. Germline lookup yields CDR1 LNHDA and CDR2 SQIVND (reference sequence). Written as DNA, the CDR3 is TGTGCCAGTAGTATATCGTTTGTCTCCCCTACCTATGGCTACACCTTC. Amino acids: CASSISFVSPTYGYTF.

This clone has just one count. The chain combines TRBV6-2 or TRBV6-3 with TRBJ2-7; D remains ambiguous. The CDR3 is 11 amino acids. Germline CDR1 and CDR2: MNHEY and SVGEGT. V lost 5 bases, J lost 3 bases, and 5 bases lay in between. CDR3 DNA: TGTGCCAGCAGTCGTAACTACGAGCAGTACTTC. Translated, it gives CASSRNYEQYF.

The chain is built from TRBV7-9 and TRBJ2-1; tentatively, D is TRBD2 (6 bases). V lost 6 bases to trimming and J lost 3 bases, with 21 bases between them. This CDR3 region has 17 residues. CDR1 and CDR2 (germline): SEHNR, FQNEAQ (reference sequence). CDR3 sequence: CASRETGDLGGYNEQFF. The CDR3 nucleotides are TGTGCCAGCAGGGAAACGGGTGATTTGGGGGGCTACAATGAGCAGTTCTTC.

The V and J genes are TRBV3-1 (or the pseudogene TRBV3-2) and TRBJ2-6; 8 bases are a match to TRBD1. CDR3 length: 17 amino acids. The ends lost 4 bases at V and 0 bases at J; junction bases unmatched: 5. Per germline, CDR1 LGHDT and CDR2 YNNKEL (reference sequence). CDR3 DNA sequence: TGTGCCAGCAGCCTCGGACAGGGAAGCTCTGGGGCCAACGTCCTGACTTTC. Its translation is CASSLGQGSSGANVLTF.

This chain uses TRBV6-2 or TRBV6-3 with TRBJ2-5, with 9 bases identical to TRBD1. CDR1 is MNHEY, CDR2 SVGEGT, per germline. The V segment lost 5 bases and the J segment 5 bases; nucleotides outside the gene matches: 9. This CDR3 contains 15 residues. This CDR3 is CASSPAGTGSETQYF. In nucleotides, the CDR3 is TGTGCCAGCAGTCCCGCCGGGACAGGGTCGGAGACCCAGTACTTC.

The chain links TRBV5-8 to TRBJ1-6, with 8 nucleotides matching TRBD1. The CDR3 spans 18 residues. Per germline, CDR1 SGHTS and CDR2 YDEGEE. V was clipped by 3 bases and J by 4 bases; unmatched bases: 12. This CDR3 reads CASSSLYRDRTYNSPLHF. The CDR3 coding sequence is TGTGCCAGCAGCTCACTGTACCGGGACAGGACGTATAATTCACCCCTCCACTTT.